Listed here is a single T cell receptor beta chain. Its target antigen remains unknown. No quality values exist for individual bases; no much larger clone is one base distant. The sample comes from a study of blood T cell repertoires in COVID-19 (dated by TCRdb to 2020 to 2021). Regarding the complete study: Collaborator samples came from the United States, Italy and Spain and covered acute and convalescent phases of COVID-19. The prospective study material was composed of cDNA or gDNA derived from T cells, B-cell-depleted T cells, or PBMCs. The sample metadata nearly always contained a de-identified subject ID, COVID-19 status, age in years and sex. The samples were drawn from two sources: the first 160 participants of the ongoing ImmuneRACE study, and 950 to 1,500 subjects contributed by 6 global collaborators. The repertoires were released in a freely available public database meant as a resource for research on the immune response to SARS-CoV-2. Subjects who had been exposed to COVID-19, were actively infected with it, or had recovered from it provided the deeply sampled blood TCRbeta repertoires that made up the dataset. Where HLA class I and class II types were available, the types were taken from metadata supplied by the sample provider, not from assay-based typing.

General conclusions and limits of the study: The amount of clinical and demographic metadata varied by source and participant and was provided uncurated.

At the junction V is shortened by 7 bases and J by 3 bases, with 12 bases in between. Its CDR3 holds 14 amino acids, cysteine through phenylalanine. Only the CDR3 region is kept as DNA, spanning 42 bases read in frame from base 1. CDR1 is given as MNHEY and CDR2 as SMNVEV, both from the germline V gene (reference sequence). TCRbeta CDR3 regions were amplified from genomic DNA by means of the immunoSEQ Assay, a bias-controlled multiplex PCR. The published analysis was carried out like this. The number of nucleated cells in each sample was estimated from the amplification of reference gene primers within the assay. To quantify the absolute abundance of each unique TCRbeta CDR3 rearrangement, sequence reads were collapsed and filtered. Productive Simpson clonality was computed per sample as the square root of Simpson's diversity index over productive rearrangements. TCRdb took this table from immuneACCESS and kept in-frame rearrangements with V and J called. Such tables lack part of the clones; where checked against another copy, unresolved V genes explain under half of the gap, and the rest is unexplained. V, J and clone size are taken as reported in that table, and D and trimming were inferred from the DNA itself. The sample table records more than 300,000 clones; 85% to 95% of these occur just once. The ten largest clonotypes hold approximately 4.1% of the sample.

Participants in the prospective study were enrolled through a virtual design, were aged roughly 18 to 95 years, and lived in roughly 24 United States geographic areas. In the prospective study, participants were assigned to cohorts based on the clinical history participants reported in a screening survey and a study questionnaire. Exposed participants had been in contact, within 2 weeks of entering the study, with a person who had a PCR-confirmed or clinician-diagnosed case of COVID-19. Mobile phlebotomists in the prospective study collected whole blood, serum and a nasopharyngeal or oropharyngeal swab from every participant. Over a roughly two-month period, participants in the prospective study had the option of providing additional blood draws and questionnaires. Before DNA extraction, prospective study blood samples were shipped either frozen or at room temperature.

Recombination connected TRBV27 to TRBJ2-2, with TRBD1 tentatively as D gene (6 bases match). This clonotype was sampled from a woman under 40 who had been exposed to COVID-19. The sample consisted of PBMCs or T cells enriched from blood (not recorded which). The CDR3 has the sequence CASKQQGYTGELFF. In nucleotide form, the sequence is TGTGCCAGCAAACAACAGGGTTACACCGGGGAGCTGTTTTTT.